The present T cell receptor beta chain was sequenced within a study of T cells in Graves' hyperthyroidism and ophthalmopathy (dated by TCRdb to 2018 to 2020). Looking at the study overall: Peripheral blood samples were taken at initial diagnosis, before any treatment was given. To identify distinguishing TCR V-J signatures, a discovery cohort of some 100 patients was used, comprising some 45 with Graves' ophthalmopathy and 57 with stable Graves' hyperthyroidism. Prospective prediction of ophthalmopathy was tested in an independent validation cohort of under 20 hyperthyroidism patients and approximately 17 patients who later progressed to ophthalmopathy. For training and testing, the approximately 92 patients in the discovery cohort were randomly divided in a 7:3 ratio. In about 6 Graves' hyperthyroidism patients, the study also compared T-cell repertoires from thyroid tissue with T-cell repertoires from blood. Following sampling, methimazole starting at 30 mg daily was given to hyperthyroidism patients, and high-dose intravenous methylprednisolone was given to ophthalmopathy patients. TCR Vbeta CDR3 sequencing of some 140 peripheral blood samples (around 45 ophthalmopathy, 75 hyperthyroidism and some 17 progressor patients) is reported in the paper.

This clonotype was counted a single time. What antigen it recognizes has not been identified. This may be a read error, as it is one base from a much larger clone. Amplification of TCR beta CDR3 regions was carried out from RNA transcripts. For the first round of RT-PCR on the TCR CDR3, the HTBI primer set was used together with the Qiagen OneStep RT-PCR kit. A second multiplex PCR round built the libraries, followed by size selection and purification. Sequencing of the libraries was done on an Illumina HiSeq2000 using paired-end 100 bp reads. For the original study's pipeline: SOAPnuke was used to process the raw data, throwing out any read that contained adapters or uncalled bases, had a mean Phred below 15, or lacked an exact constant-primer or identifier match. High-quality paired reads were merged with COPE v1.2.5, and unique nucleotide sequences were defined as clonotypes. MiTCR v1.1 was used to align the clonotypes against IMGT TRBV, TRBD and TRBJ reference segments. The analysis was restricted to V-J combinations with a frequency above 0.0001, which together covered 99.2% of the repertoires. A TCS score was defined as the ratio of F50 (clonal expansion) to E x V (chaos), with BLOSUM62-based TCRdist applied between CDR3 peptides within each V-J. Welch's t-statistics and random forest reduced 500 to 650 V-J features to fewer than 15, which were used in a naive Bayes classifier (R e1071). In-frame beta chains were kept once TCRdb had trimmed the public reads at Q25 with fastp and called clones with MiXCR. Rows with one shared CDR3 protein collapse into an entry with the most common genes and DNA. The V and J calls follow TCRdb's processing rather than the paper's. The sample yields 200,000 to 300,000 distinct CDR3 sequences; about 15% were counted once. The ten most abundant clones make up around 28% of the sample.

The full study reports these points: Sample size was not statistically predetermined, and investigators were not blinded to group allocation. In validation, the model predicted progression to ophthalmopathy with over 60% sensitivity and about 72% specificity, a median of roughly seven months before onset. Most expanded thyroid clonotypes (frequency above 0.001) were also detected in blood, suggesting blood repertoires may reflect thyroid immune responses. Ophthalmopathy was separated from stable hyperthyroidism by a 13 V-J signature model, with about 88% sensitivity and around 81% specificity obtained in cross-validation and 80%/75% obtained in testing.

In the ophthalmopathy patients, disease was moderately to severely active, with a Clinical Activity Score of 3 or more, a NOSPECS grade of 4 or more, and a duration of less than 3 months. Patients with uncontrolled infections, other autoimmune diseases, pregnancy or lactation were excluded. Clinical symptoms, serum thyroxine and TRAb, thyroid ultrasound, and orbital computed tomography formed the basis for the diagnoses. PBMCs were separated from under 12 ml of fresh peripheral blood using Ficoll-Paque density gradient centrifugation. Trizol reagent was used to extract total RNA, and RNA quality was then checked on an Agilent 2100 Bioanalyzer. Input material: blood. The sequence was obtained from a woman aged 18-29 years with Graves' ophthalmopathy.

Here the CDR3 is given as CACSSGQGASSYNEQFF. In nucleotides, the sequence is TGTGCCTGCAGCTCTGGACAGGGGGCTTCGTCCTACAATGAGCAGTTCTTC. The sequence joins TRBV13 to TRBJ2-1, and 11 junction bases match TRBD1. The CDR1 and CDR2 encoded by the germline V gene (reference sequence) are PRHDT and FYEKMQ. From the cysteine up to the phenylalanine, the CDR3 has a length of 17 residues. The retained sequence is limited to the CDR3, 51 bases, with the frame set at the first base. Where the CDR3 stops, the reference TRBV13 and TRBJ2-1 genes take over; the full variable domain is AAGVIQSPRHLIKEKRETATLKCYPIPRHDTVYWYQQGPGQDPQFLISFYEKMQSDKGSIPDRFSAQQFSDYHSELNMSSLELGDSALYFCACSSGQGASSYNEQFFGPGTRLTVL.